The 14 T cell receptor beta chains presented below share a single source sample, sequenced in a study of T cells after yellow fever vaccination. TCRdb re-analysed the 5' RACE reads in MiXCR, keeping a single row per CDR3 protein. The table has roughly 94,000 distinct CDR3 sequences, approximately 9% seen once; the top ten hold around 17%. Sample: CD8+ T cells not binding an NS4B(214-222) dextramer, sorted from PBMCs, taken more than 13 days after the first yellow fever vaccination. The receptors were sampled from a man between 18 and 35 years old who received the YFV17D yellow fever vaccine.

This clonotype was counted only a few times. The V gene is TRBV6-6, the J gene TRBJ2-5; 8 bases are a match to TRBD2. V lost 7 bases, J lost 3 bases, and 4 bases stayed unmatched. From germline, CDR1 is MNHNY and CDR2 SVGAGI (reference sequence). The CDR3 loop spans 13 amino acids. CDR3 coding DNA: TGTGCCAGCATCCTTAGCGGGGAAGAGACCCAGTACTTC. Translation: CASILSGEETQYF.

Turning to this clonotype: An end of the junction does not agree with germline; a read error may underlie this. The V gene is TRBV7-6, the J gene TRBJ2-1; D call uncertain. Germline V CDR1 and CDR2: SGHVS, FNYEAQ. The CDR3 is 12 amino acids. The CDR3 region is CASSSRSGPTFF. CDR3 bases: TGTGCCAGCAGCTCCAGGTCCGGACCAACATTTTTC.

A few counts support this clonotype. V gene TRBV4-2 combines with J gene TRBJ2-5; 11 bases agree with TRBD2. V gave up 0 bases and J gave up 3 bases; unmatched junction bases: 3. From germline, CDR1 is LGHNA and CDR2 YNFKEQ. The CDR3 length is 16 residues. The chain's CDR3 is CASSQDGSGGEETQYF. CDR3 nucleotides: TGTGCCAGCAGCCAAGATGGTAGCGGGGGGGAAGAGACCCAGTACTTC.

The chain recombines TRBV6-1 with TRBJ2-3, with 11 bases fitting TRBD2. Germline CDR1 is MNHNS and CDR2 is SASEGT. The J segment lost 8 bases and the V segment lost 7 bases, leaving 11 bases of the junction unmatched. CDR3 length: 15 amino acids. In nucleotides, the CDR3 is TGTGCCAGCACCATACTAGCGGGGGTGCCTATTACGCAGTATTTT. Amino acid sequence: CASTILAGVPITQYF.

There are many counts of this clonotype. The rearrangement uses TRBV5-6 and TRBJ2-1; D is unresolved. This CDR3 is built from 13 residues. Trimming cost V 3 bases and J 8 bases, with 12 bases left between them. CDR1 SGHDT and CDR2 YYEEEE come from the germline V gene. CDR3 coding DNA: TGTGCCAGCAGCTCGACCCACTCGGATGAGCAGTTCTTC. Its protein is CASSSTHSDEQFF.

The V gene is TRBV29-1, the J gene TRBJ1-3, with a weak D call TRBD1 (6 bases). V dropped 7 bases and J dropped 5 bases, with 15 bases sitting between them. The CDR3 is 13 residues long. Per germline, CDR1 SQVTM and CDR2 ANQGSEA. The CDR3 sequence is CSGTTGSRNTIYF. The CDR3 nucleotides are TGCAGCGGCACAACAGGGTCTCGAAACACCATATATTTT.

This clonotype appeared a few times. The chain uses TRBV12-3 or TRBV12-4 and TRBJ1-5; TRBD1 matches 7 bases. CDR3 length: 14 amino acids. Trimming cost V 4 bases and J 0 bases; bases outside gene matches: 0. CDR3 coding DNA: TGTGCCAGCAGTTCAGGGGGTAGCAATCAGCCCCAGCATTTT. It specifies CASSSGGSNQPQHF.

This clonotype was seen more than once but under ten times. This chain connects TRBV12-3 or TRBV12-4 to TRBJ2-2, with 7 bases lining up with TRBD1. Trimming cost V 5 bases and J 3 bases; bases outside gene matches: 9. The CDR3 is 16 amino acids. This CDR3 is CASSPRDRPYTGELFF. CDR3 DNA: TGTGCCAGCAGTCCCCGGGACAGACCATACACCGGGGAGCTGTTTTTT.

There are a few counts of this clonotype. This chain links TRBV6-1 with TRBJ1-1; D is undetermined. The germline V and J ends were trimmed by 6 bases and 4 bases, with 12 bases remaining between them. Germline V gives CDR1 MNHNS, CDR2 SASEGT. The CDR3 runs to 13 residues. This chain's CDR3 is CASSPGRSTEAFF. CDR3 in DNA: TGTGCCAGCAGCCCGGGCCGGAGCACTGAAGCTTTCTTT.

This clonotype came up a few times. The rearrangement uses TRBV27 and TRBJ1-6; D gene ambiguous. The germline V gene has CDR1 MNHEY and CDR2 SMNVEV (reference sequence). V dropped 6 bases and J dropped 2 bases, with 20 bases sitting between them. The CDR3 runs 18 residues. CDR3 loop: CASSNHNPRATYNSPLHF. The CDR3 bases are TGTGCCAGCAGCAACCACAACCCGCGGGCCACCTATAATTCACCCCTCCACTTT.

In this sample, this clonotype turned up a few times. The chain carries TRBV7-8 and TRBJ2-7; D remains ambiguous. Germline V lookup: CDR1 SGHVS, CDR2 FQNEAQ. The CDR3 is 11 residues long. Between the trimmed V and J ends, which lost 1 base and 5 bases, there was a span of 3 bases. CDR3 nucleotides: TGTGCCAGCAGCTTAGTGAACGAGCAGTACTTC. This sequence encodes CASSLVNEQYF.

The chain has TRBV4-1 and TRBJ1-6; 7 positions match TRBD1. The CDR3 runs 16 residues. The V and J ends lost 2 bases and 6 bases, in that order; junction bases with no gene match: 7. Germline lookup yields CDR1 MGHRA and CDR2 YSYEKL. CDR3 sequence (DNA): TGCGCCAGCAGCCAATCGTTGCAGGGGGGTAATTCACCCCTCCACTTT. This gives the protein CASSQSLQGGNSPLHF.

The chain carries TRBV7-9 and TRBJ1-1; weak D call: TRBD1 (6 bases). V was pared by 4 bases and J by 2 bases, with 11 bases between. The CDR3 sequence is 14 residues long. Germline CDR1 is SEHNR and CDR2 is FQNEAQ (reference sequence). Here the CDR3 reads CASSWGARNTEAFF. The CDR3 region has the DNA TGTGCCAGCAGCTGGGGGGCCCGCAACACTGAAGCTTTCTTT. The full variable domain, in which reference TRBV7-9 and TRBJ1-1 provide the parts outside the CDR3, is DTGVSQNPRHKITKRGQNVTFRCDPISEHNRLYWYRQTLGQGPEFLTYFQNEAQLEKSRLLSDRFSAERPKGSFSTLEIQRTEQGDSAMYLCASSWGARNTEAFFGQGTRLTVV.

The CDR3 region is CASSSRQGALGANVLTF. The DNA for the CDR3 is TGTGCCAGCAGCTCTAGACAGGGGGCTCTTGGGGCCAACGTCCTGACTTTC. V gene TRBV11-2 combines with J gene TRBJ2-6, with 10 positions matching TRBD1. CDR3 length: 17 amino acids. J gave up 3 bases and V 4 bases, and 6 bases lay outside the gene matches. The germline V gene has CDR1 SGHAT and CDR2 FQNNGV.